The 31 T cell receptor beta chains presented below share a single source sample, sequenced in a study of early T cells in non-severe SARS-CoV-2 infection. A single record per CDR3 protein comes from TCRdb applying MiXCR to the 5' RACE reads. This table has roughly 90,000 distinct CDR3 sequences, roughly 15% appearing once. The specimen sequenced was whole blood. The receptors come from an adult who was a healthcare worker with PCR-confirmed SARS-CoV-2 infection or an uninfected control (not recorded which).

This clonotype was observed at least ten times. The J gene is TRBJ2-7, the V gene TRBV11-2, with 7 bases identical to TRBD1. Germline V gives CDR1 SGHAT, CDR2 FQNNGV. J lost 7 bases, V lost 3 bases, and 9 bases had no gene match. The CDR3 is made up of 14 amino acids. The CDR3 DNA is TGTGCCAGCAGCTTTATAATCGCAGGGGGAGAGCAGTACTTC. Protein sequence: CASSFIIAGGEQYF. Based on the CDR3 plus reference TRBV11-2 and TRBJ2-7, the full variable domain is EAGVAQSPRYKIIEKRQSVAFWCNPISGHATLYWYQQILGQGPKLLIQFQNNGVVDDSQLPKDRFSAERLKGVDSTLKIQPAKLEDSAVYLCASSFIIAGGEQYFGPGTRLTVT.

This clonotype was seen only a few times. The chain couples TRBV29-1 to TRBJ2-3; no firm D call. The CDR3 has 13 amino acids. Germline V lookup: CDR1 SQVTM, CDR2 ANQGSEA. Trimming left V 4 bases short and J 4 bases short, with 12 bases between. The CDR3 reads CSVAGRFSDTQYF. The CDR3 DNA reads TGCAGCGTTGCGGGCAGATTCTCAGATACGCAGTATTTT.

This clonotype was seen only a few times. In DNA form, the CDR3 reads TGCGCCAGCAGCCCGGGGACTGGGATTACTGAAGCTTTCTTT. Translating it yields CASSPGTGITEAFF. The gene calls are TRBV5-1 and TRBJ1-1, with D tentatively TRBD1 (5 bases). The V end was cut by 4 bases, the J end by 5 bases, with 15 bases between. Germline V CDR1 and CDR2: SGHRS, YFSETQ. This CDR3 contains 14 residues.

This clonotype was seen repeatedly, ten times or more. The CDR3 sequence: CATSRAPTTNEKLFF. The CDR3 bases are TGTGCCACCAGCAGAGCTCCGACAACTAATGAAAAACTGTTTTTT. The chain couples TRBV15 to TRBJ1-4, with unresolved D. Germline V gene lookup returns CDR1 LNHNV and CDR2 YYDKDF (reference sequence). V dropped 1 base and J dropped 0 bases, with 6 bases sitting between them. This CDR3 comprises 15 residues.

The chain employs TRBV7-2 and TRBJ2-1; D is undetermined. With 3 bases removed from V and 7 bases from J, the gap between germline ends came to 4 bases. The CDR3 covers 11 residues. The germline V gene has CDR1 SGHTA and CDR2 FQGNSA. The CDR3 sequence is CASSFTNEQFF. In DNA, the CDR3 is TGTGCCAGCAGCTTTACGAATGAGCAGTTCTTC.

This chain connects TRBV11-2 to TRBJ2-5, with TRBD2 matching over 9 bases. Trimming took 4 bases from V and 2 from J; bases not matched to a gene: 2. The CDR3 has 14 amino acids. Germline assignment: CDR1 SGHAT and CDR2 FQNNGV. The CDR3 DNA reads TGTGCCAGCAGCTCTAGCGGGGCTCAAGAGACCCAGTACTTC. Amino acids: CASSSSGAQETQYF.

Note on this clonotype: The junction and the germline gene differ at one end; a read error may be behind it. The V and J genes are TRBV28 and TRBJ2-1, with TRBD1 as a possible D gene (5 bases). CDR1 is MDHEN and CDR2 is SYDVKM in the germline V gene. This CDR3 has 14 residues. The CDR3 loop is CVSSLPLTANEQFF. CDR3 DNA sequence: TGTGTCAGCAGTCTACCGTTGACAGCAAATGAGCAGTTCTTC. Full variable domain (rest looked up from reference TRBV28 and TRBJ2-1): DVKVTQSSRYLVKRTGEKVFLECVQDMDHENMFWYRQDPGLGLRLIYFSYDVKMKEKGDIPEGYSVSREKKERFSLILESASTNQTSMYLCVSSLPLTANEQFFGPGTRLTVL.

The V gene is TRBV5-8, the J gene TRBJ2-1; D is possibly TRBD1 (6 bases). Germline values: CDR1 SGHTS, CDR2 YDEGEE. V lost 5 bases and J 0 bases, leaving 12 bases between the germline ends. CDR3 length equals 15 residues. The CDR3 protein is CASRLTGHSYNEQFF. CDR3 coding DNA: TGTGCCAGCAGATTAACGGGACACTCCTACAATGAGCAGTTCTTC.

This clonotype is categorized as medium-sized. The chain joins TRBV10-3 to TRBJ2-2; 7 nucleotides agree with TRBD1. With 7 bases clipped from V and 4 bases from J, the junction kept 6 bases outside the gene matches. Germline loops: CDR1 ENHRY, CDR2 SYGVKD. The CDR3 is 14 residues long. In nucleotides, the CDR3 is TGTGCCATCACTCCCGCAGGGGGCACCGGGGAGCTGTTTTTT. Encoded protein: CAITPAGGTGELFF.

This clonotype was observed a handful of times. This rearrangement joins TRBV5-1 to TRBJ1-4; D is possibly TRBD1 (5 bases). Germline assignment: CDR1 SGHRS and CDR2 YFSETQ. The CDR3 runs to 14 residues. V dropped 6 bases and J dropped 8 bases, with 17 bases sitting between them. CDR3 loop: CASTLTSGTEKLFF. CDR3 bases: TGCGCCAGCACCCTGACATCCGGGACGGAAAAACTGTTTTTT.

This clonotype appeared a few times. The chain links TRBV7-9 to TRBJ1-4; weak D call: TRBD1 (5 bases). The CDR3 consists of 15 residues. The V gene lost 5 bases and the J gene lost 7 bases, with 17 bases spanning the gap. Looked up from germline, CDR1 is SEHNR and CDR2 is FQNEAQ (reference sequence). The DNA of the CDR3 is TGTGCCAGCAGCCTCATCGGGGGGTCTGGTGAAAAACTGTTTTTT. This translates into CASSLIGGSGEKLFF.

This clonotype has a handful of counts. The chain combines TRBV7-2 with TRBJ2-3; D may be TRBD2 (5 bases). The CDR3 length is 15 residues. Trimming cost V 1 base and J 2 bases, with 10 bases left between them. Per the germline V gene, CDR1 is SGHTA and CDR2 is FQGNSA. CDR3 nucleotides: TGTGCCAGCAGCTTAGGGCGGGTTCTCACAGATACGCAGTATTTT. Protein product: CASSLGRVLTDTQYF. The variable domain in full, with the rest retrieved from reference TRBV7-2 and TRBJ2-3, is GAGVSQSPSNKVTEKGKDVELRCDPISGHTALYWYRQSLGQGLEFLIYFQGNSAPDKSGLPSDRFSAERTGGSVSTLTIQRTQQEDSAVYLCASSLGRVLTDTQYFGPGTRLTVL.

The table lists this clonotype with a few counts. The chain has TRBV15 and TRBJ2-7; D may be TRBD2 (6 bases). CDR1 LNHNV and CDR2 YYDKDF come from the germline V gene (reference sequence). The CDR3 is 14 residues long. The V gene lost 0 bases and the J gene lost 7 bases, with 13 bases spanning the gap. The DNA for the CDR3 is TGTGCCACCAGCAGAGATTCTGGACGGGAGGAGCAGTACTTC. Residues: CATSRDSGREEQYF.

This chain links TRBV7-9 with TRBJ1-2; no clear D. Looked up from germline, CDR1 is SEHNR and CDR2 is FQNEAQ (reference sequence). Deletions cut 5 bases from V and 5 bases from J, with 3 bases between. The CDR3 has 10 amino acids. CDR3 in DNA: TGTGCCAGCAGCCAGTATGGCTACACCTTC. Protein: CASSQYGYTF.

This clonotype has ten or more counts. V usage is TRBV20-1 and J usage is TRBJ1-3; maybe TRBD1 (5 bases). Germline V lookup: CDR1 DFQATT, CDR2 SNEGSKA (reference sequence). The CDR3 length is 13 residues. Trimming took off 5 bases at V and 4 bases at J, with 12 bases between the two ends. CDR3 residues: CSAEGERGNTIYF. In DNA, the CDR3 is TGCAGTGCTGAAGGGGAGAGGGGAAACACCATATATTTT.

The chain joins TRBV9 to TRBJ2-3; 7 nucleotides align to TRBD1. V lost 0 bases and J lost 6; bases outside the gene matches: 7. The germline CDR1 and CDR2 sequences are SGDLS and YYNGEE. The CDR3 totals 15 residues. The CDR3 DNA sequence: TGTGCCAGCAGCGTAGGACAGGGCCATAGGGATACGCAGTATTTT. Amino acids: CASSVGQGHRDTQYF.

The chain uses TRBV10-3 and TRBJ2-7; 7 nucleotides match TRBD1. Trimming at V came to 10 bases and at J to 6 bases, leaving 6 bases not matched to a gene. This CDR3 region has 11 residues. The germline V gene encodes CDR1 ENHRY and CDR2 SYGVKD. CDR3 sequence (DNA): TGTGCCACCCAACAGGGGACCGAGCAGTACTTC. Its protein is CATQQGTEQYF.

V is TRBV7-2 and J is TRBJ2-3; the D is unclear. Trimming took 2 bases from V and 2 from J, leaving 11 bases between them. The CDR3 totals 15 residues. The V gene's germline CDR1 is SGHTA and CDR2 FQGNSA. CDR3 nucleotides: TGTGCCAGCAGCTTAATGGACGCCGCCACAGATACGCAGTATTTT. Protein product: CASSLMDAATDTQYF.

This clonotype came up many times. The chain carries TRBV2 and TRBJ2-5; D remains unclear. Trimming left V 0 bases short and J 1 base short, with 12 bases between. CDR3 length: 16 amino acids. The germline CDR1 and CDR2 sequences are SNHLY and FYNNEI. CDR3 sequence reads: CASSEAHIPTQETQYF. CDR3 in DNA: TGTGCCAGCAGTGAAGCGCATATACCCACCCAAGAGACCCAGTACTTC. The whole variable domain, filled in from reference TRBV2 and TRBJ2-5, reads EPEVTQTPSHQVTQMGQEVILRCVPISNHLYFYWYRQILGQKVEFLVSFYNNEISEKSEIFDDQFSVERPDGSNFTLKIRSTKLEDSAMYFCASSEAHIPTQETQYFGPGTRLLVL.

This clonotype was counted only a few times. The chain is built from TRBV29-1 and TRBJ2-4; D is undetermined. Germline CDR1 reads SQVTM; CDR2 reads ANQGSEA. The CDR3 consists of 11 residues. Between the trimmed V and J ends, which lost 8 bases and 6 bases, there was a span of 11 bases. CDR3 DNA sequence: TGCAGCACGAGATCTGGAAACATTCAGTACTTC. The encoded protein is CSTRSGNIQYF.

The chain has TRBV28 and TRBJ2-3, with 10 bases lining up with TRBD2. The CDR3 has 17 amino acids. Germline assignment: CDR1 MDHEN and CDR2 SYDVKM. Germline trimming cut 2 bases from V and 1 base from J; bases unmatched to any gene: 6. The CDR3 DNA is TGTGCCAGCAGTTTACAGACCGGGACTAGCGGCACAGATACGCAGTATTTT. This translates into CASSLQTGTSGTDTQYF.

The table lists this clonotype with a few counts. This chain joins TRBV6-5 and TRBJ1-2; D may be TRBD1 (6 bases). The CDR3 is 13 residues long. V shed 5 bases and J shed 4 bases, with 11 bases lying between them. CDR1 is MNHEY, CDR2 SVGAGI, per germline. The CDR3, as DNA: TGTGCCAGCAGTGAAACAGGGACCTATGGCTACACCTTC. This gives the protein CASSETGTYGYTF.

J is TRBJ1-6 and V is TRBV3-1; D is possibly TRBD1 (5 bases). The CDR3 totals 13 residues. Germline CDR1 is LGHDT and CDR2 is YNNKEL (reference sequence). Between the trimmed V and J ends, which lost 7 bases and 3 bases, there was a span of 7 bases. The DNA for the CDR3 is TGTGCCAGCAAAGGGGACTATAATTCACCCCTCCACTTT. Translation: CASKGDYNSPLHF. Combining the CDR3 with reference TRBV3-1 and TRBJ1-6 gives the whole variable domain DTAVSQTPKYLVTQMGNDKSIKCEQNLGHDTMYWYKQDSKKFLKIMFSYNNKELIINETVPNRFSPKSPDKAHLNLHINSLELGDSAVYFCASKGDYNSPLHFGNGTRLTVT.

This clonotype occurred a few times. The chain has TRBV28 and TRBJ2-7; D call uncertain. Germline V gene data show CDR1 as MDHEN and CDR2 as SYDVKM. V dropped 11 bases and J dropped 2 bases, with 10 bases sitting between them. CDR3 size: 11 residues. CDR3 bases: TGTGCCGGTGGGTCGCCCTACGAGCAGTACTTC. Translating it yields CAGGSPYEQYF.

Here the CDR3 DNA reads TGTGCCAGCAGACAGAATAGCAATCAGCCCCAGCATTTT. Amino acids: CASRQNSNQPQHF. The rearrangement links TRBV7-2 to TRBJ1-5; D call uncertain. CDR1 and CDR2 (germline): SGHTA, FQGNSA. This CDR3 comprises 13 residues. V was clipped by 6 bases and J by 0 bases, with 6 bases between them.

In its sample, this clonotype was seen a few times. The CDR3 region is CASSRAGVFTDTQYF. The CDR3, as DNA: TGTGCCAGCAGTAGGGCGGGGGTCTTCACAGATACGCAGTATTTT. V gene TRBV2 combines with J gene TRBJ2-3; 7 bases agree with TRBD2. V lost 5 bases and J lost 2; bases outside the gene matches: 7. The CDR3 spans 15 residues. The germline gives CDR1 SNHLY, CDR2 FYNNEI.

The table lists this clonotype with many counts. CDR3 region: CASSSKAVLTDTQYF. Written as DNA, the CDR3 is TGTGCCAGCAGCTCCAAAGCGGTGCTCACAGATACGCAGTATTTT. The rearrangement joins TRBV5-4 to TRBJ2-3, with a possible D match to TRBD2 (5 bases). Germline V gene sequence: CDR1 SGHNT, CDR2 YYREEE (reference sequence). The CDR3 is made up of 15 amino acids. V was shortened by 3 bases and J by 2 bases, with 13 bases between the two germline ends.

The chain has TRBV3-1 and TRBJ2-3; D call uncertain. Trimming cost V 0 bases and J 1 base, with 5 bases left between them. The CDR3 contains 14 residues. Germline V gene data show CDR1 as LGHDT and CDR2 as YNNKEL (reference sequence). The CDR3 region is CASSQDPRTDTQYF. In DNA, the CDR3 is TGTGCCAGCAGCCAAGACCCTCGCACAGATACGCAGTATTTT.

In this sample, this clonotype turned up a few times. CDR3 DNA: TGTGCCAGCACGTTGATGGGGCAGGGCAATCAGCCCCAGCATTTT. It translates to CASTLMGQGNQPQHF. The chain joins TRBV28 to TRBJ1-5; D may be TRBD1 (5 bases). Germline loops: CDR1 MDHEN, CDR2 SYDVKM. This CDR3 is built from 15 residues. The V gene lost 7 bases and the J gene lost 2 bases, with 15 bases spanning the gap.

The gene calls are TRBV25-1 and TRBJ2-7; D gene uncertain. The CDR3 spans 18 residues. V lost 3 bases and J 1 base, leaving 22 bases between the germline ends. Germline CDR1 is MGHDK and CDR2 is SYGVNS. CDR3 amino acids: CASSDRKTDSDNSYEQYF. CDR3 DNA: TGTGCCAGCAGTGATCGAAAGACCGACTCTGACAATTCCTACGAGCAGTACTTC.

The sample holds a few counts of this clonotype. The chain recombines TRBV28 with TRBJ1-6; D possibly corresponds to TRBD1 (5 bases). The CDR3 sequence is 15 residues long. The germline V gene encodes CDR1 MDHEN and CDR2 SYDVKM. V shed 5 bases and J shed 7 bases, with 15 bases lying between them. The CDR3 sequence: CASSHPRDLNSPLHF. Written as DNA, the CDR3 is TGTGCCAGCAGTCACCCCCGGGACCTAAATTCACCCCTCCACTTT.